The 5 T cell receptor beta chains presented below share a single source sample, sequenced in a study of blood T cell repertoires in COVID-19. The assay was immunoSEQ multiplex PCR, and TCRdb's table has in-frame clones only and misses some. This table has under 90,000 clones, 80% to 85% appearing once. The sequencing input was peripheral blood. The receptors were sampled from a woman aged 80 or over with active or convalescent COVID-19.

J is TRBJ1-2 and V is TRBV20-1; D unresolved. The CDR3 totals 11 residues. V shed 0 bases and J shed 10 bases, with 9 bases lying between them. Per germline, CDR1 DFQATT and CDR2 SNEGSKA (reference sequence). DNA of the CDR3: TGCAGTGCTAGAGACAGTCCGTCCTACACCTTC. It encodes CSARDSPSYTF.

CDR3 sequence (DNA): TGTGCCAGCAGTCTAACAGGGAGACCGGGAAACACCATATATTTT. Translation: CASSLTGRPGNTIYF. The chain joins TRBV27 to TRBJ1-3, with a possible D match to TRBD1 (6 bases). V was shortened by 5 bases and J by 4 bases, with 15 bases between the two germline ends. CDR3 length: 15 residues. From germline, CDR1 is MNHEY and CDR2 SMNVEV (reference sequence).

The chain employs TRBV6-6 and TRBJ2-7; 10 bases align to TRBD2. The CDR3 loop spans 13 amino acids. Germline V gene sequence: CDR1 MNHNY, CDR2 SVGAGI (reference sequence). V was pared by 10 bases and J by 5 bases, with 8 bases of the junction left unmatched. The CDR3 coding sequence is TGTGCCACCCGACTAGCGGGTAACGACGAGCAGTACTTC. Translation: CATRLAGNDEQYF.

This chain links TRBV28 with TRBJ1-5, with D uncertain. Trimming left V 3 bases short and J 6 bases short, with 12 bases between. This CDR3 comprises 14 residues. CDR1 and CDR2 (germline): MDHEN, SYDVKM. The CDR3 sequence: CASSLPDNGQPQHF. DNA for the CDR3: TGTGCCAGCAGTTTGCCCGACAACGGTCAGCCCCAGCATTTT.

This chain joins TRBV5-5 and TRBJ2-2; perhaps TRBD2 as D (5 bases). The V end lost 1 base, the J end lost 1 base, and 8 bases lay between the germline ends. The CDR3 covers 15 residues. Looked up from germline, CDR1 is SGHKS and CDR2 is YYEKEE (reference sequence). The CDR3 sequence is CASSLRTGNTGELFF. The DNA of the CDR3 is TGTGCCAGCAGCTTGCGGACTGGGAACACCGGGGAGCTGTTTTTT.